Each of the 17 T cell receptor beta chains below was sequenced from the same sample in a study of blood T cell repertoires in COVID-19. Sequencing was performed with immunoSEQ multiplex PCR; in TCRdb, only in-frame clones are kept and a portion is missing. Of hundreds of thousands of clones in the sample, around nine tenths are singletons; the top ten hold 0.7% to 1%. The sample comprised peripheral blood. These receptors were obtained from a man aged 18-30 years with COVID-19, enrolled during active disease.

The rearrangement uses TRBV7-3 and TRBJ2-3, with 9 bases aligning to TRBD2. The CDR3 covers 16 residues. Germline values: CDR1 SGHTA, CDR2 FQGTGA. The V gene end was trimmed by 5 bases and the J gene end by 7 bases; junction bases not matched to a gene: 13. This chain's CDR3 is CASSGGLARPGNTQYF. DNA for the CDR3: TGTGCCAGCAGCGGAGGACTAGCGCGCCCCGGGAATACGCAGTATTTT.

The CDR3 nucleotides are TGCGCCAGCAGCCCATCGGGGGGGAACACCGGGGAGCTGTTTTTT. Protein product: CASSPSGGNTGELFF. V usage is TRBV4-1 and J usage is TRBJ2-2; 7 bases are shared with TRBD2. The V gene end was trimmed by 4 bases and the J gene end by 1 base; junction bases not matched to a gene: 3. The CDR3 consists of 15 residues. The germline CDR1 and CDR2 sequences are MGHRA and YSYEKL.

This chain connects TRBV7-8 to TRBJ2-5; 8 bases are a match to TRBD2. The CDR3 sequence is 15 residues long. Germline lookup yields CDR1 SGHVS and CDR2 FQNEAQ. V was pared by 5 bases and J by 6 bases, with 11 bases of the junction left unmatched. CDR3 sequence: CASSDRGGLSKTQYF. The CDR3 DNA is TGTGCCAGCAGCGATCGGGGGGGCCTGAGTAAGACCCAGTACTTC.

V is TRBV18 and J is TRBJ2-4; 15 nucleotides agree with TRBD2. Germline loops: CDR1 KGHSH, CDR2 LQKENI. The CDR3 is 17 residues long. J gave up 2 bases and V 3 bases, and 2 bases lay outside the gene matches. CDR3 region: CASSPGLAGGTKNIQYF. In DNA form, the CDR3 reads TGTGCCAGCTCACCGGGACTAGCGGGAGGAACCAAAAACATTCAGTACTTC.

The CDR3 sequence is CASTHGAGTGGYEQYF. The CDR3 coding sequence is TGTGCCAGCACCCACGGGGCAGGGACAGGAGGCTACGAGCAGTACTTC. J is TRBJ2-7 and V is TRBV2; TRBD1 agrees at 8 bases. Germline assignment: CDR1 SNHLY and CDR2 FYNNEI. The CDR3 totals 16 residues. Losses at the gene ends were 7 bases for V and 3 bases for J; bases not matched to a gene: 14.

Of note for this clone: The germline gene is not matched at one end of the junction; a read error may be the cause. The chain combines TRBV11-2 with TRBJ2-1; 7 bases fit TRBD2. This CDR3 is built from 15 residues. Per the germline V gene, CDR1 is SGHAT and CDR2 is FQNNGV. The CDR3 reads CASRLVAGSYNEQFF. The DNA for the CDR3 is TGTGCCAGCAGATTAGTAGCGGGCTCCTACAATGAGCAGTTCTTC.

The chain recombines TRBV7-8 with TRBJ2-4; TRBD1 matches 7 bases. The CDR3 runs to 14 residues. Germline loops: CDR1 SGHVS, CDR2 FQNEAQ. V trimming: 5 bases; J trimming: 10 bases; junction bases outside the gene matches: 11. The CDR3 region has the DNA TGTGCCAGCAGCGGATCCGGGACAGCACCAATTCAGTACTTC. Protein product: CASSGSGTAPIQYF.

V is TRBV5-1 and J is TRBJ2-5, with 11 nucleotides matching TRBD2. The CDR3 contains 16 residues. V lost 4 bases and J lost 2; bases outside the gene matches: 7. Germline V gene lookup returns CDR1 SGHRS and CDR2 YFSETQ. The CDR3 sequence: CASSPLAGGPQETQYF. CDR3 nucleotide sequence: TGCGCCAGCAGCCCGCTAGCGGGAGGCCCACAAGAGACCCAGTACTTC.

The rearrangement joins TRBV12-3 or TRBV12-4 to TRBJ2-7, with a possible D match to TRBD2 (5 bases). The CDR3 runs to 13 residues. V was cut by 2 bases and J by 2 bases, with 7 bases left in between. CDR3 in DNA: TGTGCCAGCAGTTTAAATAGCGCCTACGAGCAGTACTTC. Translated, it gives CASSLNSAYEQYF.

The CDR3 loop reads CASSTGLAGGEETQYF. Written as DNA, the CDR3 is TGTGCCAGCAGCACAGGACTAGCGGGGGGGGAAGAGACCCAGTACTTC. V usage is TRBV5-4 and J usage is TRBJ2-5; TRBD2 matches 15 bases. Trimming cost V 4 bases and J 3 bases; bases outside gene matches: 4. CDR1 and CDR2 (germline): SGHNT, YYREEE (reference sequence). This CDR3 region has 16 residues.

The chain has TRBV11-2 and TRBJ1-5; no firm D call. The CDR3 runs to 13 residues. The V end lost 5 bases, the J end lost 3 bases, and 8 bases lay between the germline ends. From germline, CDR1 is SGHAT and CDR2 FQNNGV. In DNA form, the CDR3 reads TGTGCCAGCAGCAACGGGAACAATCAGCCCCAGCATTTT. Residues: CASSNGNNQPQHF.

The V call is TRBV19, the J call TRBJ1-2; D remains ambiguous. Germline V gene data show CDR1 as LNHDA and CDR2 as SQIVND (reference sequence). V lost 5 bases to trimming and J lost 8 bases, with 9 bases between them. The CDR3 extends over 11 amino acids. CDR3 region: CASSVVSGYTF. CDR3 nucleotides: TGTGCCAGTAGTGTGGTAAGCGGCTACACCTTC.

The chain's CDR3 is CAWSTGTGWETQYF. CDR3 DNA: TGTGCCTGGAGTACAGGGACGGGTTGGGAGACCCAGTACTTC. The chain recombines TRBV30 with TRBJ2-5; D perhaps matches TRBD1 (6 bases). Trimming stripped 2 bases from V and 5 bases from J, with 15 bases between. The germline CDR1 and CDR2 sequences are GTSNPN and SVGIG (reference sequence). The CDR3 runs to 14 residues.

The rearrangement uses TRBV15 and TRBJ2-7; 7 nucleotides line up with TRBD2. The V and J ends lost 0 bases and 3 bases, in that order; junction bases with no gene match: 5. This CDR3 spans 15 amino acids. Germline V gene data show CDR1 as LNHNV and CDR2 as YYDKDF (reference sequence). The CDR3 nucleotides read TGTGCCACCAGCAGAGAGTCTAGCGGCTACTACGAGCAGTACTTC. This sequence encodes CATSRESSGYYEQYF.

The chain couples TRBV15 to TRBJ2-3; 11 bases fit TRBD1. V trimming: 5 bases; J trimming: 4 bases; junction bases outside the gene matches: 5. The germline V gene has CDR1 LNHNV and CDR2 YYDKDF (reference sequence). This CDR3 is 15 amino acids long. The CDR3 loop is CATSHPGQGADTQYF. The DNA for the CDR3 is TGTGCCACCAGCCACCCGGGACAGGGGGCAGATACGCAGTATTTT.

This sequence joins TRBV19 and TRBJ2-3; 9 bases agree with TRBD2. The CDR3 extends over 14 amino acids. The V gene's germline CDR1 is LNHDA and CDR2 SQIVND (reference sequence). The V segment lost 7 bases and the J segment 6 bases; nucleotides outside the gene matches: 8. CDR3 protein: CASKPAGGGDTQYF. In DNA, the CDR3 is TGTGCCAGTAAACCAGCGGGAGGAGGGGATACGCAGTATTTT.

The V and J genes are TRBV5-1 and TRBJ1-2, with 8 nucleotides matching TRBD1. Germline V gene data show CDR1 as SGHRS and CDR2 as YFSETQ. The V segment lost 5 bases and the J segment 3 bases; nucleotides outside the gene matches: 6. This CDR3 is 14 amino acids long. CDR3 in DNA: TGCGCCAGCAGTGACCGGACAGGGCACTATGGCTACACCTTC. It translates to CASSDRTGHYGYTF.